The 26 T cell receptor beta chains below were found in one sample sequenced in a study of blood T cell repertoires in COVID-19 (dated by TCRdb to 2018 to 2020). Library construction relied on the immunoSEQ multiplex PCR assay. What TCRdb holds here is the immuneACCESS table cut down to in-frame rearrangements. Part of the clones is not present; checked against another copy, under half of the missing clones reflect an unresolved V gene, and the others are unexplained. This sample is represented by 35,000 to 45,000 clones; 79% of them were singletons. Approximately 20% of the sample is in the top ten clones. The sequenced sample consisted of peripheral blood. The receptors originated from a man aged 65-85 years with acute or convalescent COVID-19.

The genes are TRBV14 and TRBJ2-2; D call uncertain. Between the trimmed V and J ends, which lost 4 bases and 3 bases, there was a span of 9 bases. Germline CDR1 is SGHDN and CDR2 is FVKESK. This CDR3 is built from 14 residues. In DNA, the CDR3 is TGTGCCAGCAGCCCCTCAGGATACACCGGGGAGCTGTTTTTT. This sequence encodes CASSPSGYTGELFF. Complete variable domain (other parts from reference TRBV14 and TRBJ2-2): EAGVTQFPSHSVIEKGQTVTLRCDPISGHDNLYWYRRVMGKEIKFLLHFVKESKQDESGMPNNRFLAERTGGTYSTLKVQPAELEDSGVYFCASSPSGYTGELFFGEGSRLTVL.

The rearrangement uses TRBV12-3 or TRBV12-4 and TRBJ1-2, with D unresolved. V shed 0 bases and J shed 6 bases, with 8 bases lying between them. This CDR3 is built from 13 residues. For the CDR3, the DNA is TGTGCCAGCAGTTTAGCCTTCAGAAATGGCTACACCTTC. Translated, it gives CASSLAFRNGYTF.

This clone was detected only once. The rearrangement links TRBV9 to TRBJ2-5, with D tentatively TRBD1 (5 bases). Trimming took 0 bases from V and 4 from J, leaving 10 bases between them. Per germline, CDR1 SGDLS and CDR2 YYNGEE. The CDR3 sequence is 14 residues long. The CDR3 bases are TGTGCCAGCAGCGTAGGGGGCCTTACAGAGACCCAGTACTTC. Residues: CASSVGGLTETQYF.

The gene calls are TRBV3-1 (or the pseudogene TRBV3-2) and TRBJ2-3; 11 positions match TRBD2. With V trimmed by 1 base and J by 3 bases, 3 bases remained unmatched. The germline V gene has CDR1 LGHDT and CDR2 YNNKEL (reference sequence). This CDR3 contains 16 residues. This chain's CDR3 is CASSQALAGATDTQYF. As DNA, the CDR3 is TGTGCCAGCAGCCAAGCACTAGCGGGAGCTACAGATACGCAGTATTTT.

The V call is TRBV6-2 or TRBV6-3, the J call TRBJ2-5; possible D gene TRBD1, 6 bases. Trimming cost V 2 bases and J 5 bases, with 15 bases left between them. The CDR3 extends over 15 amino acids. The germline V gene encodes CDR1 MNHEY and CDR2 SVGEGT. The DNA of the CDR3 is TGTGCCAGCAGTTACCAGGGACATGGATACGAGACCCAGTACTTC. This gives the protein CASSYQGHGYETQYF.

This clone was observed a few times. The J gene is TRBJ1-2, the V gene TRBV10-3, with D tentatively TRBD1 (5 bases). The CDR3 totals 12 residues. Germline values: CDR1 ENHRY, CDR2 SYGVKD. V shed 8 bases and J shed 3 bases, with 10 bases lying between them. CDR3 DNA: TGTGCCATCCATCGGGGGGACTATGGCTACACCTTC. Protein: CAIHRGDYGYTF.

The V gene is TRBV10-3, the J gene TRBJ2-1, with TRBD2 identical over 7 bases. CDR3 length: 16 amino acids. Germline loops: CDR1 ENHRY, CDR2 SYGVKD. J gave up 8 bases and V 4 bases, and 14 bases lay outside the gene matches. In DNA, the CDR3 is TGTGCCATCAGTGGAGGGGCGGGAGCCAGTGGAGATGAGCAGTTCTTC. Its translation is CAISGGAGASGDEQFF.

The chain has TRBV18 and TRBJ2-3; the match to TRBD2 covers 9 bases. Per germline, CDR1 KGHSH and CDR2 LQKENI. The CDR3 runs 15 residues. J gave up 4 bases and V 8 bases, and 10 bases lay outside the gene matches. The CDR3 sequence: CASTPAGTSSDTQYF. In nucleotides, the CDR3 is TGTGCCAGCACGCCCGCCGGGACTAGCTCAGATACGCAGTATTTT.

The V and J genes are TRBV7-2 and TRBJ1-1; 8 nucleotides align to TRBD1. The CDR3 is made up of 15 amino acids. V was clipped by 5 bases and J by 4 bases; unmatched bases: 9. Germline CDR1 reads SGHTA; CDR2 reads FQGNSA. CDR3 coding DNA: TGTGCCAGCAGCCGGACCGGACAGGGAGGCACTGAAGCTTTCTTT. This translates into CASSRTGQGGTEAFF.

The CDR3 here is CASSRDLTDTQYF. DNA of the CDR3: TGTGCCAGCAGTAGGGACTTGACAGATACGCAGTATTTT. V gene TRBV2 combines with J gene TRBJ2-3; tentatively, D is TRBD2 (6 bases). Germline V lookup: CDR1 SNHLY, CDR2 FYNNEI. The CDR3 sequence is 13 residues long. Trimming took 5 bases from V and 3 from J, leaving 9 bases between them.

The chain has TRBV5-8 and TRBJ1-1, with a weak D call TRBD1 (5 bases). CDR3 length: 13 residues. From germline, CDR1 is SGHTS and CDR2 YDEGEE. The V end was cut by 7 bases, the J end by 1 base, with 11 bases between. The CDR3 reads CASPRQGNTEAFF. CDR3 nucleotide sequence: TGTGCCAGCCCCCGGCAGGGGAACACTGAAGCTTTCTTT.

The chain combines TRBV6-1 with TRBJ2-5; the D gene is possibly TRBD2 (5 bases). V lost 1 base and J lost 7, with 19 bases in between. Germline loops: CDR1 MNHNS, CDR2 SASEGT. This CDR3 has 16 amino acids. The CDR3 sequence is CASSEERGGFAGTQYF. The CDR3 nucleotides are TGTGCCAGCAGTGAAGAACGTGGAGGCTTCGCCGGGACCCAGTACTTC.

This clone was observed a few times. The V call is TRBV7-9, the J call TRBJ2-1, with TRBD1 matching over 7 bases. Per the germline V gene, CDR1 is SEHNR and CDR2 is FQNEAQ (reference sequence). V gave up 5 bases and J gave up 5 bases; unmatched junction bases: 3. The CDR3 covers 13 residues. This CDR3 reads CASSTDRDNEQFF. CDR3 nucleotides: TGTGCCAGCAGCACCGACAGGGACAATGAGCAGTTCTTC.

The genes are TRBV5-6 and TRBJ2-5, with TRBD1 matching 8 bases. V lost 2 bases to trimming and J lost 5 bases; unmatched junction nucleotides: 11. The CDR3 is made up of 16 amino acids. Germline lookup yields CDR1 SGHDT and CDR2 YYEEEE. In DNA, the CDR3 is TGTGCCAGCAGCTTTTGGGCGACAGGGGAATGGGAGACCCAGTACTTC. Residues: CASSFWATGEWETQYF.

The gene calls are TRBV27 and TRBJ1-1; D may be TRBD1 (5 bases). The CDR3 totals 13 residues. CDR1 is MNHEY, CDR2 SMNVEV, per germline (reference sequence). The ends were cut back, 3 bases at V and 5 bases at J, with 10 bases in the middle. The CDR3 loop is CASSFGGGTEAFF. In DNA form, the CDR3 reads TGTGCCAGCAGTTTCGGGGGTGGAACTGAAGCTTTCTTT.

V and J are TRBV7-9 and TRBJ2-1; 7 nucleotides match TRBD2. CDR1 and CDR2 from the germline V gene are SEHNR and FQNEAQ (reference sequence). V shed 5 bases and J 10 bases; nucleotides not matched to a gene: 11. The CDR3 has 14 residues. The CDR3 spells CASSPNLGLREQFF. The CDR3, as DNA: TGTGCCAGCAGCCCGAATCTGGGACTACGCGAGCAGTTCTTC.

This sequence joins TRBV9 and TRBJ2-1; 8 bases align to TRBD2. Germline loops: CDR1 SGDLS, CDR2 YYNGEE. With 0 bases clipped from V and 8 bases from J, the junction kept 10 bases outside the gene matches. The CDR3 covers 16 residues. The CDR3 DNA is TGTGCCAGCAGCGTAGAAGGACTAGCCACGAGGGATGAGCAGTTCTTC. Residues: CASSVEGLATRDEQFF.

The chain is built from TRBV6-6 and TRBJ2-7, with D perhaps matching TRBD1 (5 bases). The CDR3 length is 12 residues. Germline V gives CDR1 MNHNY, CDR2 SVGAGI (reference sequence). The V end was cut by 6 bases, the J end by 4 bases, with 10 bases between. The CDR3 is CASRTRQYEQYF. CDR3 DNA sequence: TGTGCCAGCAGAACCCGACAGTACGAGCAGTACTTC.

This rearrangement joins TRBV5-6 to TRBJ2-7, with TRBD2 matching over 11 bases. The CDR3 totals 15 residues. Germline V lookup: CDR1 SGHDT, CDR2 YYEEEE. After removal of 2 bases from V and 4 bases from J, the junction contained 5 bases not matched to a gene. The CDR3 coding sequence is TGTGCCAGCAGCTTCTTAGCGGGAGGGATGTACGAGCAGTACTTC. It translates to CASSFLAGGMYEQYF. Full variable domain (outside the CDR3, taken from reference TRBV5-6 and TRBJ2-7): DAGVTQSPTHLIKTRGQQVTLRCSPKSGHDTVSWYQQALGQGPQFIFQYYEEEERQRGNFPDRFSGHQFPNYSSELNVNALLLGDSALYLCASSFLAGGMYEQYFGPGTRLTVT.

The V and J genes are TRBV10-3 and TRBJ1-4; 7 nucleotides match TRBD1. CDR1 ENHRY and CDR2 SYGVKD come from the germline V gene. V trimming: 2 bases; J trimming: 5 bases; junction bases outside the gene matches: 2. The CDR3 totals 14 residues. The CDR3: CAISEGQVNEKLFF. The CDR3 coding sequence is TGTGCCATCAGTGAGGGACAGGTCAATGAAAAACTGTTTTTT.

The chain carries TRBV12-3 or TRBV12-4 and TRBJ2-2; TRBD2 is a possible D gene (5 bases). The CDR3 runs 13 residues. The V end was cut by 1 base, the J end by 7 bases, with 7 bases between. In nucleotides, the CDR3 is TGTGCCAGCAGTTTAGGGCGGGTCGGGGAGCTGTTTTTT. Translation gives CASSLGRVGELFF.

The V call is TRBV28, the J call TRBJ2-1; D possibly corresponds to TRBD1 (6 bases). The germline CDR1 and CDR2 sequences are MDHEN and SYDVKM. The CDR3 length is 12 residues. Deletions cut 3 bases from V and 12 bases from J, with 12 bases between. CDR3 residues: CASSLGASPQFF. CDR3 coding DNA: TGTGCCAGCAGTTTGGGGGCTTCCCCGCAGTTCTTC.

This clone was counted a single time. This chain joins TRBV7-3 and TRBJ2-1; tentative D call: TRBD2 (5 bases). The CDR3 covers 14 residues. CDR1 and CDR2 (germline): SGHTA, FQGTGA. V lost 1 base to trimming and J lost 6 bases, with 10 bases between them. The CDR3 protein is CASSLMASPNEQFF. The CDR3 bases are TGTGCCAGCAGCTTAATGGCTAGCCCCAATGAGCAGTTCTTC.

This clone occurred once. One end of the junction fails to match germline, which may point to a read error. Other DNA variants within this sample encode the same CDR3. The chain joins TRBV5-1 to TRBJ2-1, with TRBD2 identical over 11 bases. Germline assignment: CDR1 SGHRS and CDR2 YFSETQ. The CDR3 totals 17 residues. The CDR3 coding sequence is TGCGCCAGCAGTTTGGAAGAACTAGCGGGAGACTTCAATGAGCAGTTCTTC. It is translated as CASSLEELAGDFNEQFF.

V is TRBV28 and J is TRBJ2-7; 7 positions agree with TRBD1. CDR3 length: 13 residues. Trimming cost V 5 bases and J 2 bases; bases outside gene matches: 3. Germline CDR1 and CDR2: MDHEN and SYDVKM. CDR3 loop: CASSGDSTYEQYF. CDR3 in DNA: TGTGCCAGCAGTGGGGACAGCACCTACGAGCAGTACTTC.

This rearrangement joins TRBV14 to TRBJ2-1, with TRBD1 identical over 10 bases. Germline CDR1 SGHDN, CDR2 FVKESK. J gave up 2 bases and V 1 base, and 2 bases lay outside the gene matches. The CDR3 loop spans 16 amino acids. Here the CDR3 DNA reads TGTGCCAGCAGCCAAGCCGGGACAGGGGCCTACAATGAGCAGTTCTTC. Protein product: CASSQAGTGAYNEQFF.